The next 17 T cell receptor beta chains were all read from a single sample in a study of CD8 T cells in Susac syndrome. A quantity of roughly 0.5 to 1 ug RNA underwent reverse transcription using random hexamers. Each CDR3 protein is one row after TCRdb ran MiXCR on the immunoSEQ multiplex PCR reads. This sample has hundreds of thousands of distinct CDR3 sequences, with 70% to 90% found just once. Material for sequencing was CD8+ T cells from PBMCs. The origin of the receptors is a human donor with multiple sclerosis.

This clonotype was counted a few times. The CDR3 here is CASSLSDGYNEQFF. CDR3 in DNA: TGTGCCAGCAGTTTATCCGACGGGTACAATGAGCAGTTCTTC. The V call is TRBV27, the J call TRBJ2-1; D is undetermined. Germline V CDR1 and CDR2: MNHEY, SMNVEV (reference sequence). CDR3 length equals 14 residues. V was trimmed by 0 bases and J by 4 bases, leaving 7 bases between them.

The rearrangement links TRBV4-3 to TRBJ2-7; D is uncertain. The CDR3 is made up of 14 amino acids. In germline, CDR1 is LGHNA, CDR2 YSLEER. The V end lost 4 bases, the J end lost 0 bases, and 10 bases lay between the germline ends. The CDR3 protein is CASSLSISSYEQYF. CDR3 bases: TGCGCCAGCAGCCTGTCCATTAGCTCCTACGAGCAGTACTTC.

This chain connects TRBV7-2 to TRBJ2-3; D possibly uses TRBD1 or TRBD2 (5 bases each). Germline loops: CDR1 SGHTA, CDR2 FQGNSA. The V gene lost 5 bases and the J gene lost 0 bases, with 15 bases spanning the gap. The CDR3 is 16 amino acids. CDR3: CASSRDVASSTDTQYF. The CDR3 nucleotides read TGTGCCAGCAGCCGGGACGTAGCATCTAGCACAGATACGCAGTATTTT.

The chain employs TRBV20-1 and TRBJ2-2; 12 nucleotides match TRBD2. Trimming cost V 8 bases and J 6 bases; bases outside gene matches: 4. CDR3 length: 13 amino acids. Germline CDR1 is DFQATT and CDR2 is SNEGSKA (reference sequence). The CDR3 loop reads CSTLAGGPGELFF. The CDR3 region has the DNA TGCAGTACACTAGCGGGAGGTCCCGGGGAGCTGTTTTTT.

The chain is built from TRBV28 and TRBJ1-1; D is possibly TRBD1 (5 bases). The length of the CDR3 is 13 residues. CDR1 and CDR2 (germline): MDHEN, SYDVKM. V lost 9 bases and J lost 10, with 21 bases in between. The CDR3 sequence: CASYPRVSGGAFF. As DNA, the CDR3 is TGTGCCAGTTATCCCAGGGTCTCGGGGGGAGCTTTCTTT.

The chain carries TRBV12-3 or TRBV12-4 and TRBJ2-1; D is perhaps TRBD1 (6 bases). The CDR3 totals 15 residues. The V and J ends lost 5 bases and 3 bases respectively, with 14 bases between them. CDR3 amino acids: CASSLQGSRYNEQFF. CDR3 sequence (DNA): TGTGCCAGCAGTCTACAGGGTAGTCGCTACAATGAGCAGTTCTTC.

The V and J genes are TRBV4-3 and TRBJ2-7, with D possibly being TRBD2 (6 bases). V lost 0 bases to trimming and J lost 2 bases, with 11 bases between them. The CDR3 length is 15 residues. The V gene's germline CDR1 is LGHNA and CDR2 YSLEER. In DNA form, the CDR3 reads TGCGCCAGCAGCCAAGATCTAGCGAGGACCTACGAGCAGTACTTC. As protein: CASSQDLARTYEQYF.

J is TRBJ2-7 and V is TRBV19; 9 positions match TRBD2. Trimming removed 5 bases from V and 0 bases from J; junction bases left unmatched: 5. Germline CDR1 is LNHDA and CDR2 is SQIVND (reference sequence). There are 15 residues in the CDR3. CDR3 region: CASSVLAGISYEQYF. For the CDR3, the DNA is TGTGCCAGTAGTGTCCTAGCGGGAATCTCCTACGAGCAGTACTTC.

V is TRBV20-1 and J is TRBJ2-7; tentative D call: TRBD2 (5 bases). The V and J ends lost 5 bases and 0 bases respectively, with 20 bases between them. From germline, CDR1 is DFQATT and CDR2 SNEGSKA (reference sequence). This CDR3 region has 16 residues. DNA of the CDR3: TGCAGTGCTCCCTATCATTCGGCGGGTCCCTCCTACGAGCAGTACTTC. As protein: CSAPYHSAGPSYEQYF.

In this sample, this clonotype turned up once. The J gene is TRBJ2-7, the V gene TRBV12-3 or TRBV12-4, with 7 bases lining up with TRBD2. V shed 6 bases and J 3 bases; nucleotides not matched to a gene: 8. This CDR3 spans 14 amino acids. CDR3: CASSHGLEDYEQYF. The CDR3 bases are TGTGCCAGCAGCCATGGACTAGAGGACTACGAGCAGTACTTC.

This clonotype was seen just once. The gene calls are TRBV7-6 and TRBJ2-7; the D gene is possibly TRBD1 (6 bases). CDR1 SGHVS and CDR2 FNYEAQ come from the germline V gene. V was shortened by 4 bases and J by 3 bases, with 16 bases between the two germline ends. This CDR3 has 15 amino acids. CDR3 loop: CASSSSQGPFYEQYF. The CDR3 DNA is TGTGCCAGCAGCTCTTCACAGGGCCCATTCTACGAGCAGTACTTC.

The chain joins TRBV7-8 to TRBJ2-1; D is uncertain. There are 14 residues in the CDR3. Germline CDR1 reads SGHVS; CDR2 reads FQNEAQ. V was shortened by 7 bases and J by 4 bases, with 14 bases between the two germline ends. The CDR3, as DNA: TGTGCCAGCACGTCAGGCGGTCAGTACAATGAGCAGTTCTTC. It translates to CASTSGGQYNEQFF.

The chain employs TRBV6-1 and TRBJ2-7, with D perhaps matching TRBD2 (7 bases). Trimming removed 8 bases from V and 3 bases from J, with 23 bases in between. The CDR3 loop spans 16 amino acids. Germline V lookup: CDR1 MNHNS, CDR2 SASEGT. CDR3 loop: CASHTAVLGGLYEQYF. Here the CDR3 DNA reads TGTGCCAGCCACACCGCCGTCCTCGGGGGGCTCTACGAGCAGTACTTC.

This chain connects TRBV19 to TRBJ1-2; D call uncertain. The germline CDR1 and CDR2 sequences are LNHDA and SQIVND (reference sequence). CDR3 length: 15 amino acids. With 3 bases removed from V and 5 bases from J, the gap between germline ends came to 16 bases. The CDR3 reads CASSIEARWEYGYTF. CDR3 DNA: TGTGCCAGTAGTATTGAAGCCCGGTGGGAGTATGGCTACACCTTC.

The V call is TRBV5-1, the J call TRBJ2-2; D is perhaps TRBD2 (6 bases). Germline CDR1 SGHRS, CDR2 YFSETQ. V was shortened by 4 bases and J by 6 bases, with 16 bases between the two germline ends. The CDR3 sequence is 15 residues long. The CDR3 DNA reads TGCGCCAGCAGCCACAATAACCGACTAGCCGGGGAGCTGTTTTTT. Protein: CASSHNNRLAGELFF. Variable domain in full (rest from reference TRBV5-1 and TRBJ2-2): KAGVTQTPRYLIKTRGQQVTLSCSPISGHRSVSWYQQTPGQGLQFLFEYFSETQRNKGNFPGRFSGRQFSNSRSEMNVSTLELGDSALYLCASSHNNRLAGELFFGEGSRLTVL.

The rearrangement joins TRBV27 to TRBJ2-1, with D uncertain. V was shortened by 3 bases and J by 6 bases, with 12 bases between the two germline ends. This CDR3 is built from 14 residues. Germline CDR1 and CDR2: MNHEY and SMNVEV (reference sequence). The CDR3 here is CASSFVAPGNEQFF. DNA for the CDR3: TGTGCCAGCAGTTTTGTCGCTCCCGGCAATGAGCAGTTCTTC.

As to this clonotype: A read error may account for a junction end that differs from germline. The chain links TRBV20-1 to TRBJ2-3, with a tentative D call TRBD2 (5 bases). The CDR3 is made up of 9 amino acids. The germline V gene encodes CDR1 DFQATT and CDR2 SNEGSKA (reference sequence). In nucleotides, the CDR3 is TGCAGTGCTAGAGCAGGCAGCGGTTTT. This translates into CSARAGSGF.